This T cell receptor (beta chain) was sequenced for a study of metastatic and nonmetastatic thyroid tumors. Germline V CDR1 and CDR2: LNHDA, SQIVND (reference sequence). CDR3 size: 13 residues. After removal of 9 bases from V and 5 bases from J, the junction contained 8 bases not matched to a gene. Patients had received no treatment of any kind before thyroid surgery. Original processing methods: CDR3 was compared across clinicopathological groups, and the resulting differences were used to build a distant-metastasis classifier for papillary thyroid cancer. TCRdb reanalyzed the PCR reads via MiXCR. None of the V and J calls come from the authors' own analysis; TCRdb made them. Of about 21,000 clones in the sample, around a quarter were seen once. This clone appeared a few times.

This TCR was recovered from a female donor with papillary thyroid cancer or a benign thyroid nodule (not recorded which). Some clones in this sample may be carry-over from other donors' samples. Material: tumor tissue. The V and J genes are TRBV19 and TRBJ2-7; 9 bases line up with TRBD2. Written as DNA, the CDR3 is TGTGCCAGCGCCAGGGGACTAGCTGACGAGCAGTACTTC. This sequence encodes CASARGLADEQYF.